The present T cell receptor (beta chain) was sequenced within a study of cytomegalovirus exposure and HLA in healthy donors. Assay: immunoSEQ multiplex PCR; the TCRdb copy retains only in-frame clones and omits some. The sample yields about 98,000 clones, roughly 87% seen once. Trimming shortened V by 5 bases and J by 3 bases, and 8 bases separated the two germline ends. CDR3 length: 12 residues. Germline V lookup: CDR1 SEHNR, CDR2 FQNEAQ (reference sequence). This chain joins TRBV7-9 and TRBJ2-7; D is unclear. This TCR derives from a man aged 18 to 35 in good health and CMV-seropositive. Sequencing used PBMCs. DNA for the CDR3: TGTGCCAGCAGCACCGACAACTACGAGCAGTACTTC. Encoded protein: CASSTDNYEQYF.